This T cell receptor (beta chain) was documented in a study of CD8 T cells in ankylosing spondylitis. This clonotype was recorded at least ten times. What it recognizes is unknown. TCRdb called the 5' RACE reads again in MiXCR, with one record for every CDR3 protein. Of roughly 220,000 distinct CDR3 sequences detected, 15% to 20% appear once; the ten largest clones hold roughly 43%. Regarding the study as a whole: Disease-linked clones displayed a CD8+ phenotype and appeared relatively rarely in peripheral blood. Seven to nine highly homologous variants formed a TCR beta motif that appeared characteristic of ankylosing spondylitis blood. Disease-associated clones were reportedly significantly overrepresented in matched ankylosing spondylitis synovial fluid.

This CDR3 spans 14 amino acids. Trimming removed 3 bases at V and 8 bases at J, with 15 bases between. CDR1 and CDR2 from the germline V gene are MNHEY and SMNVEV (reference sequence). The V call is TRBV27, the J call TRBJ2-3, with D possibly being TRBD2 (7 bases). This clonotype was obtained from a male donor with ankylosing spondylitis. The sample was blood, either unsorted or a sorted T cell fraction (not recorded which). The CDR3 DNA reads as TGTGCCAGCAGTTTCACGGGGGGCCCCGGTACGCAGTATTTT. Encoded protein: CASSFTGGPGTQYF.